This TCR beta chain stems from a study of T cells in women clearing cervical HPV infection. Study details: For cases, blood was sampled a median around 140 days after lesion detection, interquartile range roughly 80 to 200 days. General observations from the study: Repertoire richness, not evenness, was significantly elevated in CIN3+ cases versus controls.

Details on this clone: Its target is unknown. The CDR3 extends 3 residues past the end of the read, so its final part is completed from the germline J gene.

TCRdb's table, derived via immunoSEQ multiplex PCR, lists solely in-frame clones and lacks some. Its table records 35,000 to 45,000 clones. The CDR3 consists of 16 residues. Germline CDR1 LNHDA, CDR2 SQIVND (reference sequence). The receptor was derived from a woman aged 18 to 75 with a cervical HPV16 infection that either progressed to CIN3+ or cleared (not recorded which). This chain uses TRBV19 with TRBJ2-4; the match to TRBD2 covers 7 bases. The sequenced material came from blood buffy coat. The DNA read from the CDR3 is TGTGCCAGTAGTATTAGGGAGGGGAGGGGTACTATTTGT. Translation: CASSIREGRGTIC. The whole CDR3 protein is CASSIREGRGTICQYF.